This T cell receptor (beta chain) was sequenced for a study of human T cells and chemical hapten exposure. The time point was: patch test 2, 6 weeks after DPC sensitization. As to treatment: therapeutic diphenylcyclopropenone sensitization with weekly scalp DPC. Prior to application of each patch test, blood was drawn. Unfractionated whole blood was the source of the extracted total RNA. It was the library that attached unique molecular identifiers to individual cDNA molecules. Each CDR3 protein gets one entry after TCRdb re-called the RACE reads with MiXCR. The sample lists tens of thousands of distinct CDR3 sequences, roughly 11% occurring once. This CDR3 is built from 13 residues. V lost 0 bases and J lost 10, with 15 bases in between. Germline assignment: CDR1 DFQATT and CDR2 SNEGSKA (reference sequence).

This receptor was taken from a man aged 40-49 years with alopecia areata. Some clones in this sample may be carry-over from other donors' samples. Sequencing was performed on whole blood, taken in connection with sensitization to the hapten diphenylcyclopropenone (DPC). This rearrangement joins TRBV20-1 to TRBJ1-1; no definite D call. DNA for the CDR3: TGCAGTGCTAGAGAGGGGTTTGACTATCGAGCTTTCTTT. Translation: CSAREGFDYRAFF.